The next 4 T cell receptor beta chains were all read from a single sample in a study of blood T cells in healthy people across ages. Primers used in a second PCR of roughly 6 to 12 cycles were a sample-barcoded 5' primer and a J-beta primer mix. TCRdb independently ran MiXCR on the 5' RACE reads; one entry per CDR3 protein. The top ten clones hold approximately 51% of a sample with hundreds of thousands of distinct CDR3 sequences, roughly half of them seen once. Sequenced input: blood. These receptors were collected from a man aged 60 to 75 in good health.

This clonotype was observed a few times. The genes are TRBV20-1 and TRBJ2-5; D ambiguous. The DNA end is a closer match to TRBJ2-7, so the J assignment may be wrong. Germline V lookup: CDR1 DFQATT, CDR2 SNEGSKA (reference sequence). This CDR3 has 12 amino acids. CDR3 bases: TGCAGTGCTAGGGCCAGAGACTACGAGCAGTACTTC. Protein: CSARARDYEQYF.

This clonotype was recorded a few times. CDR3 sequence reads: CASSASLQGKGGTDTQYF. The DNA for the CDR3 is TGTGCCAGCAGCGCCTCCCTTCAGGGAAAGGGAGGCACAGATACGCAGTATTTT. The rearrangement joins TRBV9 to TRBJ2-3; D possibly matches TRBD1 or TRBD2 (5 bases each). With 3 bases removed from V and 1 base from J, the gap between germline ends came to 21 bases. Per germline, CDR1 SGDLS and CDR2 YYNGEE. This CDR3 has 18 amino acids.

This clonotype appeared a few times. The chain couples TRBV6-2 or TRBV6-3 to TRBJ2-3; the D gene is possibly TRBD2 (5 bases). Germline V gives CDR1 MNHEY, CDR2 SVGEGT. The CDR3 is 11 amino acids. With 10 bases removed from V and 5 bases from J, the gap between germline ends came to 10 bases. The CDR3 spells CATNEGDTQYF. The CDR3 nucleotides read TGTGCCACAAACGAGGGAGATACGCAGTATTTT.

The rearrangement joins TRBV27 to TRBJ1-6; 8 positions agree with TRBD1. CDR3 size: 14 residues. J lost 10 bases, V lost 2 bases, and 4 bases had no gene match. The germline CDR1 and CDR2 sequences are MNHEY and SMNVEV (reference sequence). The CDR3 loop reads CASSLGQGGSPLHF. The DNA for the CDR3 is TGTGCCAGCAGTTTAGGACAGGGAGGCTCACCCCTCCACTTT.